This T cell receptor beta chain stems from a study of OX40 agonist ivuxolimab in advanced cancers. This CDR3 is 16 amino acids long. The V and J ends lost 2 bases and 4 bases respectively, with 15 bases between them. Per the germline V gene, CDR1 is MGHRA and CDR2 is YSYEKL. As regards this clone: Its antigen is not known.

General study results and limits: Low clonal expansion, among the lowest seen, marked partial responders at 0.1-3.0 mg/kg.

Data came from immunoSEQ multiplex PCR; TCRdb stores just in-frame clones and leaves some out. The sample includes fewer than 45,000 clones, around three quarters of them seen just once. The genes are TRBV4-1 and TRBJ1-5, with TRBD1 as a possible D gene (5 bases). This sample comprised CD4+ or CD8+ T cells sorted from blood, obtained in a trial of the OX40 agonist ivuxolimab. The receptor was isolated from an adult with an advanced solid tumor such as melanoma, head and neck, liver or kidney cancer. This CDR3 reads CASSQLGTVKNQPQHF. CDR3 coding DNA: TGCGCCAGCAGCCAACTGGGGACGGTGAAAAATCAGCCCCAGCATTTT.